This T cell receptor beta chain appears in the sequencing data of a study of early T cells in non-severe SARS-CoV-2 infection (dated by TCRdb to 2020 to 2023). General notes on the study: Bulk RNA from unsorted whole blood was used for TCR sequencing, so alpha and beta chains could not be paired.

Study-wide conclusions, independent of this receptor: VDJdb matching was skewed toward anti-spike CD8 responses, so virus-specific expansions were likely underestimated and private and CD4 specificities were missed.

Set within a cohort of healthcare workers in London, UK, this nested case-control study involved weekly PCR testing of nasopharyngeal swabs along with blood sampling. Healthcare workers were enrolled in the week of the UK lockdown, from 23 to 31 March 2020, and were followed every week for up to roughly 15 weeks. A word on this clonotype: What antigen it recognizes has not been identified. No quality values exist for individual bases; no much larger clone is one base distant.

Libraries came from 5' RACE. TCRdb lists the instrument as NextSeq 500. Unique molecular identifiers were attached to individual cDNA molecules in the TCR library protocol so that sequencing error and PCR bias could be corrected. Sequencing covered both TCR alpha and beta chains, and within each sample the abundances of alpha and beta sequences were tightly co-correlated. The original pipeline was this. Decombinator V4 was used to annotate TCR sequences for V gene, J gene and CDR3. Expanded TCRs were defined as changing significantly between any two time points under a Poisson model with p below 0.0001. Abundances of TCRs were expressed as counts per million after normalisation to the total number of TCRs sequenced in each sample. MAIT TCRs were defined by TRAV1-2 paired with TRAJ12, TRAJ20 or TRAJ33, and iNKT TCRs by TRAV10 paired with TRAJ18. VDJdb, accessed on 1 November 2021, was searched for TCRs annotated for CMV, EBV and SARS-CoV-2, and TCRs annotated for more than one antigen were excluded. TCRdb took the public reads, trimmed them with fastp at Q25, ran MiXCR for clone calling and kept in-frame beta chains. Identical CDR3 protein sequences are pooled into one entry, listed with their most common genes and DNA. Clone size and V and J calls follow TCRdb, not the original study. In all, the sample holds some 39,000 distinct CDR3 sequences, and less than 8.5% of those were seen once. The top ten constitute around 8% of the sample.

The V and J ends are trimmed by 4 bases and 0 bases, leaving 11 bases between them. Counted from cysteine to phenylalanine, this CDR3 has 16 amino acids. CDR3 DNA only is kept here, 48 bases in frame from base 1. The germline V gene specifies SGDLS as CDR1 and YYNGEE as CDR2. The origin of this receptor is an adult who was a healthcare worker with PCR-confirmed SARS-CoV-2 infection or an uninfected control (not recorded which). The chain uses TRBV9 and TRBJ1-6; the D segment could be TRBD1, given 5 matching bases. The sequenced sample consisted of whole blood. The CDR3 region has the sequence CASSSRTLSYNSPLHF. The DNA reads TGTGCCAGCAGCTCCCGGACACTCTCCTATAATTCACCCCTCCACTTT.